The TCR beta chain under discussion was sequenced for a study of T cell changes during pregnancy in multiple sclerosis. Trimming removed 5 bases at V and 1 base at J, with 12 bases between. Germline values: CDR1 MGHRA, CDR2 YSYEKL. The CDR3 totals 14 residues. The assay was immunoSEQ multiplex PCR, and TCRdb's table has in-frame clones only and misses some. This table has about 36,000 clones, just over 90% appearing once. This chain uses TRBV4-1 with TRBJ2-7, with D possibly matching TRBD2 (5 bases). The sequence was obtained from a female donor with multiple sclerosis, enrolled in a pregnancy study. The source material was CD4+ T cells from peripheral blood mononuclear cells, sampled after pregnancy. CDR3 sequence reads: CASSSPRASYEQYF. The DNA for the CDR3 is TGCGCCAGCAGCTCCCCGAGGGCGTCCTACGAGCAGTACTTC.